This TCR beta chain was captured in a study of cytomegalovirus exposure and HLA in healthy donors. V was shortened by 4 bases and J by 9 bases, with 7 bases between the two germline ends. Per germline, CDR1 SQVTM and CDR2 ANQGSEA. The CDR3 runs 10 residues. Using immunoSEQ multiplex PCR, the repertoire was profiled, and TCRdb retains in-frame clones only, with some absent. The repertoire holds more than 100,000 clones, with approximately 91% as singletons. This receptor was identified in a man aged 25-45 years in good health and CMV-seronegative. V usage is TRBV29-1 and J usage is TRBJ2-1, with D unresolved. Source material: PBMCs. The CDR3 region is CSVAEAEQFF. In nucleotides, the CDR3 is TGCAGCGTTGCCGAGGCTGAGCAGTTCTTC.